A selection of T cell receptor beta chains follows, all from one sample in a study of cytomegalovirus exposure and HLA in healthy donors. Data came from immunoSEQ multiplex PCR; TCRdb stores just in-frame clones and leaves some out. In total, the table holds roughly 200,000 clones. The sequenced material came from PBMCs. These TCRs come from a man aged 25 to 45 in good health and CMV-seronegative. Each CDR3 is given with its conserved first and last residue. A D gene is named only where the DNA matches it firmly.

>TRBD2|TRBV30|TRBJ2-3
CAWSVRAGGSTDTQYF
TGTGCCTGGAGTGTCCGGGCGGGGGGTAGCACAGATACGCAGTATTTT
>NA|TRBV6-6|TRBJ2-1
CASSQGSRYNEQFF
TGTGCCAGCAGCCAGGGGTCTCGTTACAATGAGCAGTTCTTC
>TRBD2|TRBV18|TRBJ2-5
CASSPPASGQETQYF
TGTGCCAGCTCACCACCGGCTAGCGGCCAAGAGACCCAGTACTTC
>NA|TRBV18|TRBJ2-5
CASSPGHQETQYF
TGTGCCAGCTCACCGGGGCACCAAGAGACCCAGTACTTC
>NA|TRBV6-5|TRBJ1-4
CASSRVSDEKLFF
TGTGCCAGCAGCAGGGTATCGGATGAAAAACTGTTTTTT
>TRBD1|TRBV5-4|TRBJ2-3
CASSWGTGDIDTQYF
TGTGCCAGCAGCTGGGGGACAGGGGATATCGATACGCAGTATTTT
>NA|TRBV7-9|TRBJ1-4
CASRAAGQSGEKLFF
TGTGCCAGCAGGGCAGCGGGGCAGTCGGGGGAAAAACTGTTTTTT
>TRBD1|TRBV6-5|TRBJ1-5
CASSLGQGPNQPQHF
TGTGCCAGCAGCCTTGGACAGGGCCCAAATCAGCCCCAGCATTTT
>NA|TRBV5-5|TRBJ2-7
CASSLDRSSYEQYF
TGTGCCAGCAGCTTGGACAGGAGCTCCTACGAGCAGTACTTC
>TRBD1|TRBV7-9|TRBJ1-4
CASSLLWGGTGTEKLFF
TGTGCCAGCAGCTTGCTCTGGGGCGGGACAGGTACTGAAAAACTGTTTTTT
>TRBD1|TRBV19|TRBJ1-2
CASSPPGQGIGYTF
TGTGCCAGTAGTCCGCCGGGACAGGGAATTGGCTACACCTTC
>NA|TRBV7-9|TRBJ2-5
CASSSHQETQYF
TGTGCCAGCAGCTCCCATCAAGAGACCCAGTACTTC
>TRBD2|TRBV4-1|TRBJ2-7
CASSQDRLAGDEQYF
TGCGCCAGCAGCCAAGATCGACTAGCGGGGGATGAGCAGTACTTC
>TRBD1|TRBV5-1|TRBJ1-3
CASSLWTGGIGSGNTIYF
TGCGCCAGCAGCTTATGGACAGGGGGTATTGGCTCTGGAAACACCATATATTTT
>TRBD2|TRBV18|TRBJ2-7
CASSPARTGLAGGEQYF
TGTGCCAGCTCACCGGCTAGAACTGGACTAGCGGGAGGCGAGCAGTACTTC
>NA|TRBV14|TRBJ1-1
CASSQVGRGRTTEAFF
TGTGCCAGCAGCCAAGTGGGAAGGGGCAGAACCACTGAAGCTTTCTTT
>TRBD1|TRBV6-1|TRBJ2-7
CASKGDRASEQYF
TGTGCCAGCAAAGGGGACAGGGCATCCGAGCAGTACTTC
>NA|TRBV5-1|TRBJ1-4
CASSLTSATNEKLFF
TGCGCCAGCAGCTTAACGTCAGCAACTAATGAAAAACTGTTTTTT
>NA|TRBV9|TRBJ1-2
CASSVSDEVGVYYGYTF
TGTGCCAGCAGCGTATCCGATGAGGTAGGGGTCTACTATGGCTACACCTTC
>NA|TRBV4-2|TRBJ1-1
CASSQDVTRGNTEAFF
TGTGCCAGCAGCCAAGATGTCACCCGGGGGAACACTGAAGCTTTCTTT
>TRBD1|TRBV5-1|TRBJ2-6
CASSSRQGSGANVLTF
TGCGCCAGCAGCTCCCGACAGGGGTCTGGGGCCAACGTCCTGACTTTC
>TRBD1|TRBV28|TRBJ1-5
CAITSGTDHQPQHF
TGTGCCATAACGTCTGGGACAGATCATCAGCCCCAGCATTTT
>TRBD1|TRBV25-1|TRBJ1-5
CASSGRTGENQPQHF
TGTGCCAGCAGTGGACGGACAGGGGAGAATCAGCCCCAGCATTTT
>TRBD1|TRBV13|TRBJ2-7
CASSFPFGQGAGEQYF
TGTGCCAGCAGCTTTCCGTTCGGACAGGGGGCTGGCGAGCAGTACTTC
>TRBD2|TRBV28|TRBJ2-1
CASTETSGSSYEQFF
TGTGCCAGCACCGAAACTAGCGGGAGTTCCTATGAGCAGTTCTTC
>TRBD1|TRBV6-1|TRBJ1-3
CASSPGGFYTIYF
TGTGCCAGCAGTCCAGGGGGGTTCTACACCATATATTTT
>TRBD1|TRBV2|TRBJ1-1
CASSGTGGNTEAFF
TGTGCCAGTTCCGGGACAGGGGGCAACACTGAAGCTTTCTTT
>NA|TRBV7-6|TRBJ1-2
CASSLSAGDFNYGYTF
TGTGCCAGCAGCTTATCTGCGGGGGACTTTAACTATGGCTACACCTTC
>NA|TRBV7-9|TRBJ1-3
CASSPTVGAAGNTIYF
TGTGCCAGCAGCCCGACTGTAGGGGCAGCTGGAAACACCATATATTTT
>TRBD2|TRBV9|TRBJ2-3
CASSVGGLAGDTQYF
TGTGCCAGCAGCGTGGGGGGACTAGCTGGGGATACGCAGTATTTT
>TRBD2|TRBV6-6|TRBJ2-7
CASTLTSGDYEQYF
TGTGCCAGCACTTTGACTAGCGGGGACTACGAGCAGTACTTC
>TRBD2|TRBV10-1|TRBJ2-3
CASNRGLAGDTDTQYF
TGCGCCAGCAACCGTGGACTAGCGGGAGACACAGATACGCAGTATTTT
>TRBD1|TRBV6-6|TRBJ2-3
CASSLSTGADTQYF
TGTGCCAGCAGTTTATCGACAGGGGCAGATACGCAGTATTTT
>TRBD1|TRBV30|TRBJ1-4
CAWSAGQGAEKLFF
TGTGCCTGGAGTGCGGGCCAGGGGGCCGAAAAACTGTTTTTT
>TRBD2|TRBV4-1|TRBJ2-2
CASSRGTSGTGELFF
TGCGCCAGCAGCCGAGGGACTAGCGGAACCGGGGAGCTGTTTTTT
>NA|TRBV7-2|TRBJ2-3
CASSRGQISSFGTQYF
TGTGCCAGCAGCCGCGGACAAATCTCTTCATTCGGTACGCAGTATTTT
>NA|TRBV19|TRBJ1-1
CAIQEWGPNTEAFF
TGTGCCATTCAAGAGTGGGGGCCGAACACTGAAGCTTTCTTT
>TRBD1|TRBV7-8|TRBJ2-7
CASSVRQGPSYEQYF
TGTGCCAGCAGCGTTCGACAGGGGCCTTCCTACGAGCAGTACTTC
>TRBD1|TRBV28|TRBJ1-5
CASSSGTGGLGPQHF
TGTGCCAGCAGTTCCGGGACAGGGGGACTAGGGCCCCAGCATTTT
>NA|TRBV5-1|TRBJ2-7
CASSRTQESYEQYF
TGCGCCAGCAGCCGTACTCAGGAATCCTACGAGCAGTACTTC
>TRBD2|TRBV6-1|TRBJ2-3
CASSDPGTSGKDTQYF
TGTGCCAGCAGTGACCCCGGGACTAGCGGAAAAGATACGCAGTATTTT
>NA|TRBV25-1|TRBJ2-1
CASSFRGPGFGEQFF
TGTGCCAGCAGTTTCCGCGGCCCGGGATTCGGTGAGCAGTTCTTC
>TRBD1|TRBV6-6|TRBJ1-3
CASSYSMGQGRNTIYF
TGTGCCAGCAGTTACTCGATGGGACAGGGAAGAAACACCATATATTTT
>TRBD1|TRBV4-3|TRBJ1-1
CASSQSGQGTEAFF
TGCGCCAGCAGCCAATCCGGACAGGGGACTGAAGCTTTCTTT
>NA|TRBV28|TRBJ1-1
CASSSSWTKNTEAFF
TGTGCCAGCAGTTCCTCCTGGACAAAGAACACTGAAGCTTTCTTT
>TRBD1|TRBV28|TRBJ1-5
CASSPRVWTGDNQPQHF
TGTGCCAGCAGCCCCCGCGTCTGGACAGGGGACAATCAGCCCCAGCATTTT
>NA|TRBV18|TRBJ2-7
CASSPADIHDSYEQYF
TGTGCCAGCTCACCAGCCGACATCCATGACTCCTACGAGCAGTACTTC
>NA|TRBV11-2|TRBJ2-5
CASSRPGVWETQYF
TGTGCCAGCAGCCGCCCGGGGGTTTGGGAGACCCAGTACTTC
>TRBD2|TRBV19|TRBJ2-3
CASKQTSGAADTQYF
TGTGCCAGTAAACAGACTAGCGGGGCCGCAGATACGCAGTATTTT
>TRBD1|TRBV9|TRBJ2-7
CASSGDRGGEQYF
TGTGCCAGCAGCGGGGACAGGGGAGGCGAGCAGTACTTC
>TRBD1|TRBV30|TRBJ2-7
CAWSGGTVTYEQYF
TGTGCCTGGAGTGGTGGGACAGTGACCTACGAGCAGTACTTC
>NA|TRBV13|TRBJ2-3
CASSQPGWTDTQYF
TGTGCCAGCAGCCAGCCGGGGTGGACAGATACGCAGTATTTT
>NA|TRBV14|TRBJ2-7
CASSQGAYEQYF
TGTGCCAGCAGCCAAGGGGCCTACGAGCAGTACTTC
>TRBD2|TRBV5-1|TRBJ2-2
CASSPPLAGGPGELFF
TGCGCCAGCAGCCCCCCGCTAGCGGGGGGTCCCGGGGAGCTGTTTTTT